This TCR beta chain was documented in a study of T cells in Graves' hyperthyroidism and ophthalmopathy. General study points: Before onset, ophthalmopathy was predicted by the model a median roughly 6.8 months earlier.

This clonotype was found many times. The antigen is unknown. CDR1 is MGHRA, CDR2 YSYEKL, per germline. The ends were cut back, 0 bases at V and 2 bases at J, with 16 bases in the middle. CDR3 length: 17 residues. Template material for amplifying TCR beta CDR3 regions consisted of RNA transcripts. In the first-round RT-PCR of the TCR CDR3, the HTBI primer set was used. TCRdb re-analysed the multiplex PCR reads in MiXCR, keeping a single row per CDR3 protein. The sample consists of roughly 500,000 distinct CDR3 sequences, roughly 45% of them appearing once. The source is an adult woman with Graves' disease, either hyperthyroidism or ophthalmopathy (not recorded which). The chain couples TRBV4-1 to TRBJ2-5, with D possibly matching TRBD1 (6 bases). The sequenced sample consisted of peripheral blood or thyroid tissue (not recorded which). CDR3 sequence: CASSQDLAPGQQETQYF. The CDR3, as DNA: TGCGCCAGCAGCCAAGACCTCGCACCGGGACAACAAGAGACCCAGTACTTC.